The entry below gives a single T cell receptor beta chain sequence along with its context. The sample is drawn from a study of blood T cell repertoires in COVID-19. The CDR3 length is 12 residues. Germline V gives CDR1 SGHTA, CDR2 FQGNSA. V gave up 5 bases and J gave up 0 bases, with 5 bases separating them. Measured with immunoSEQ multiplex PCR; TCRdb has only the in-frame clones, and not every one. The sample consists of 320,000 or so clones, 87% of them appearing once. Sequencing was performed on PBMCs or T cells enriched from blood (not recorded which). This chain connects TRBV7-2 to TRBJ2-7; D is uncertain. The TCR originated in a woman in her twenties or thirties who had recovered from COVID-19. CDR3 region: CASSLPSYEQYF. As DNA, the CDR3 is TGTGCCAGCAGCCTTCCCTCCTACGAGCAGTACTTC.